A single sample gave rise to the 2 T cell receptor beta chains below, sequenced in a study of T cell responses to AZD1222 COVID-19 vaccine. Clones were read by immunoSEQ multiplex PCR, and TCRdb kept only the in-frame ones, dropping some. Of approximately 170,000 clones listed, approximately 92% were seen once; the top ten hold 6% to 8%. The sequencing here drew on peripheral blood, taken on day 0 of AZD1222 vaccination. These receptor sequences come from an adult in good health.

The chain carries TRBV7-2 and TRBJ1-5; tentatively, D is TRBD1 (6 bases). Trimming removed 1 base at V and 4 bases at J, with 11 bases between. This CDR3 has 15 amino acids. The germline gives CDR1 SGHTA, CDR2 FQGNSA. The CDR3 loop is CASSLVTGRNQPQHF. The CDR3 DNA reads as TGTGCCAGCAGCTTAGTTACAGGGCGGAATCAGCCCCAGCATTTT.

The chain recombines TRBV20-1 with TRBJ1-4; D is unclear. The CDR3 loop spans 15 amino acids. Germline V gives CDR1 DFQATT, CDR2 SNEGSKA (reference sequence). V shed 3 bases and J shed 0 bases, with 11 bases lying between them. CDR3 protein: CSASKRRATNEKLFF. The CDR3 nucleotides are TGCAGTGCTAGTAAGAGGCGGGCAACTAATGAAAAACTGTTTTTT.